The T cell receptor beta chain described here comes from a study of blood T cell repertoires in COVID-19. The CDR3 spans 13 residues. Trimming left V 8 bases short and J 6 bases short, with 17 bases between. The germline V gene has CDR1 MNHEY and CDR2 SVGAGI. Libraries were prepared by immunoSEQ multiplex PCR; TCRdb keeps only in-frame clonotypes and omits some of them. This sample has about 200,000 clones, with 65% to 90% found just once. The TCR was taken from a woman between 40 and 50 years old with acute COVID-19. The gene calls are TRBV6-5 and TRBJ2-7, with D perhaps TRBD2 (6 bases). Source material: PBMCs or T cells enriched from blood (not recorded which). The CDR3 coding sequence is TGTGCCAGCGTTCCTGGCAGGGAGGCCGAGCAGTACTTC. Translation gives CASVPGREAEQYF.